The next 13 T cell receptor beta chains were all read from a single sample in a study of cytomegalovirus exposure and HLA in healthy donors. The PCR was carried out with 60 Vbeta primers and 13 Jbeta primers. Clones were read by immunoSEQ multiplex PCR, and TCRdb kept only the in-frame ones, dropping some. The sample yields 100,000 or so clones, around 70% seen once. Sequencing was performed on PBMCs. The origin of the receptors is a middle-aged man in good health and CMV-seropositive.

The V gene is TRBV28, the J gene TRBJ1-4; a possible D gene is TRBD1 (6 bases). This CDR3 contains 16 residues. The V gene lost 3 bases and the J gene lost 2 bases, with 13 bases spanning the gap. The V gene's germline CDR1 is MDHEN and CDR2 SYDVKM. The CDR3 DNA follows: TGTGCCAGCAGTTTTACAGGGTTGGGCACTAATGAAAAACTGTTTTTT. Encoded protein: CASSFTGLGTNEKLFF.

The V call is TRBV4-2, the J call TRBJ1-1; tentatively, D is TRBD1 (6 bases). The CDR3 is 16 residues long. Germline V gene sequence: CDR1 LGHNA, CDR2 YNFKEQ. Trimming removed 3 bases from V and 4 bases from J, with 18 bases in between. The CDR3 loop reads CASSQETQGSGTEAFF. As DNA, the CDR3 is TGTGCCAGCAGCCAGGAGACACAGGGTTCCGGCACTGAAGCTTTCTTT.

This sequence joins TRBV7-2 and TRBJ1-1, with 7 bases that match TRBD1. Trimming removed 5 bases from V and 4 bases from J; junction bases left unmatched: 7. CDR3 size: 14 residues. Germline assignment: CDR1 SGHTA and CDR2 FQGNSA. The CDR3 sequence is CASSLRQGATEAFF. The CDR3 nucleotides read TGTGCCAGCAGCCTCCGACAGGGTGCCACTGAAGCTTTCTTT.

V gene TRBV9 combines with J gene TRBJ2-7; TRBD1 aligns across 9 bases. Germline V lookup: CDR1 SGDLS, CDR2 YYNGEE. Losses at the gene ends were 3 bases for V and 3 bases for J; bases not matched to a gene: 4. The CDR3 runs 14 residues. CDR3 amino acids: CASSGSGQGYEQYF. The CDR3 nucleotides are TGTGCCAGCAGCGGATCGGGACAGGGCTACGAGCAGTACTTC.

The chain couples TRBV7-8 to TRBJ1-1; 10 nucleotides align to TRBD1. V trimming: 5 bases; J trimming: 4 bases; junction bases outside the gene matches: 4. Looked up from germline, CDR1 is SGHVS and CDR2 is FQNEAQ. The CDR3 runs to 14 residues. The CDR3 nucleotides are TGTGCCAGCAGCGACAGGGGGCAGGGCACTGAAGCTTTCTTT. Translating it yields CASSDRGQGTEAFF.

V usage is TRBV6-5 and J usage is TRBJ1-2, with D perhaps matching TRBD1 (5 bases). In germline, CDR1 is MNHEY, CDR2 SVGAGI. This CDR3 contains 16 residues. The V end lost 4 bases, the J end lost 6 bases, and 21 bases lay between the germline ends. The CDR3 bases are TGTGCCAGCAGTTCGGGCTTGTCTGGATGGGGGGATGGCTACACCTTC. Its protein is CASSSGLSGWGDGYTF.

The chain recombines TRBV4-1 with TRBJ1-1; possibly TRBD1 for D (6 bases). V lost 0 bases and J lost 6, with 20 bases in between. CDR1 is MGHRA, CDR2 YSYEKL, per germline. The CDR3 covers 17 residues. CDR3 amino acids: CASSQDPWTGQPSEAFF. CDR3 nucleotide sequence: TGCGCCAGCAGCCAAGACCCCTGGACCGGACAGCCTTCTGAAGCTTTCTTT.

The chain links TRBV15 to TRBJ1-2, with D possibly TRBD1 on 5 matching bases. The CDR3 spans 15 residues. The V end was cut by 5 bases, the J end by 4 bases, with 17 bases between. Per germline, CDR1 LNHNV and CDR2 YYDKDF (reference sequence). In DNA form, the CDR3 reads TGTGCCACCAGCGGGGGAGGGGACGTCGGCTATGGCTACACCTTC. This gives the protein CATSGGGDVGYGYTF.

As DNA, the CDR3 is TGTGCCAGCAGCCTGAGGGAGGGCGAGCAGCCCCAGCATTTT. It translates to CASSLREGEQPQHF. This sequence joins TRBV7-2 and TRBJ1-5, with D unresolved. The germline V gene encodes CDR1 SGHTA and CDR2 FQGNSA. Trimming stripped 5 bases from V and 7 bases from J, with 15 bases between. The CDR3 spans 14 residues.

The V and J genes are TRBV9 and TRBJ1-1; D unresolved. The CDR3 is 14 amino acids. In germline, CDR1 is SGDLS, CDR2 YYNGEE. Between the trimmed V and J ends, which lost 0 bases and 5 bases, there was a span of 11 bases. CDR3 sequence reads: CASSVEGSRTEAFF. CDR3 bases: TGTGCCAGCAGCGTAGAAGGTTCGAGGACTGAAGCTTTCTTT.

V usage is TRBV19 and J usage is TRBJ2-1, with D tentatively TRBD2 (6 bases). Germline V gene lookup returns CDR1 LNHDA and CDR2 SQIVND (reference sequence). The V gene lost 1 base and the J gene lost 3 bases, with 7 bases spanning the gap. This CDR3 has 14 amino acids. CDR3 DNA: TGTGCCAGTAGTATAGCGGGAGACTACAATGAGCAGTTCTTC. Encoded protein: CASSIAGDYNEQFF.

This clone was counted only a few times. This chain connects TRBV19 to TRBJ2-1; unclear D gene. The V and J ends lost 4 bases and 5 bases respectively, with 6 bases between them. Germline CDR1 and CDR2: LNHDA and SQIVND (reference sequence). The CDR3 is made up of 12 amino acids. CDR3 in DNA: TGTGCCAGTAGTAACTTCAACAATGAGCAGTTCTTC. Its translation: CASSNFNNEQFF.

CDR3 nucleotides: TGTGCCAGCACCCTGGACGGGACAGGGGGTAACAATGAGCAGTTCTTC. Its protein product is CASTLDGTGGNNEQFF. This chain connects TRBV28 to TRBJ2-1, with 11 bases fitting TRBD1. The germline CDR1 and CDR2 sequences are MDHEN and SYDVKM. The CDR3 totals 16 residues. The J segment lost 5 bases and the V segment lost 7 bases, leaving 10 bases of the junction unmatched.